These 16 T cell receptor beta chains originate from one sample sequenced in a study of T cell clonality in common variable immunodeficiency. The table came from immunoSEQ multiplex PCR; TCRdb's copy has only in-frame clones and leaves some out. The sample contains under 20,000 clones, none of them singletons. No antigens are known for them. Study-wide findings and caveats: Fewer deletions and N-nucleotide insertions were reportedly seen in common variable immunodeficiency TCR beta sequences.

Sequencing was performed on peripheral blood mononuclear cells. These TCRs come from a human donor with common variable immunodeficiency.

At least ten counts were recorded for this clone. The CDR3 is cut off 3 residues early in the read; its end comes from the germline J gene. The gene calls are TRBV10-3 and TRBJ1-2, with TRBD1 matching 9 bases. The V and J ends lost 3 bases and 6 bases, in that order; junction bases with no gene match: 8. CDR1 is ENHRY, CDR2 SYGVKD, per germline. This CDR3 region has 15 residues. The CDR3 DNA, read in part, is TGTGCCATCAGTGATCCCGGGACAGGGCGGGATGGC. Translating it yields CAISDPGTGRDG. The whole CDR3 sequence is CAISDPGTGRDGYTF.

On this clone: The read stops 3 residues short of the end of the CDR3; the missing end is completed from the germline J gene. This chain connects TRBV7-2 to TRBJ2-1; D call uncertain. Germline V lookup: CDR1 SGHTA, CDR2 FQGNSA. Trimming stripped 1 base from V and 3 bases from J, with 4 bases between. This CDR3 has 13 residues. The CDR3 sequence is CASSLVRYNEQFF. The sequenced part of the CDR3 DNA is TGTGCCAGCAGCTTAGTTCGCTACAATGAG. The entire variable domain, with the rest obtained from reference TRBV7-2 and TRBJ2-1, is as follows: GAGVSQSPSNKVTEKGKDVELRCDPISGHTALYWYRQSLGQGLEFLIYFQGNSAPDKSGLPSDRFSAERTGGSVSTLTIQRTQQEDSAVYLCASSLVRYNEQFFGPGTRLTVL.

Note on this clone: The read terminates 3 residues ahead of where the CDR3 ends, so the germline J gene completes it. This rearrangement joins TRBV18 to TRBJ2-6; D remains ambiguous. Germline V gene lookup returns CDR1 KGHSH and CDR2 LQKENI. V lost 10 bases to trimming and J lost 0 bases, with 25 bases between them. CDR3 size: 19 residues. The CDR3: CATYDTIRQAISGANVLTF. The covered CDR3 bases are TGTGCCACCTACGACACCATTCGCCAGGCTATCTCTGGGGCCAACGTC.

On this clone: The observed sequence ends 3 residues before the CDR3 terminus, with the missing tail filled in from the germline J gene. The chain recombines TRBV20-1 with TRBJ2-5; a possible D gene is TRBD2 (6 bases). Germline CDR1 is DFQATT and CDR2 is SNEGSKA (reference sequence). V lost 1 base and J lost 0, with 9 bases in between. The CDR3 sequence is 14 residues long. CDR3 sequence reads: CSARARDYQETQYF. Incomplete CDR3 DNA: TGCAGTGCTAGAGCCCGGGACTACCAAGAGACC.

This clone showed up just a few times. Read sequence stops 3 residues before the CDR3 end, and the germline J gene provides the missing end. V and J are TRBV7-3 and TRBJ2-2; D might be TRBD1 (6 bases). There are 15 residues in the CDR3. Trimming shortened V by 4 bases and J by 5 bases, and 14 bases separated the two germline ends. The V gene's germline CDR1 is SGHTA and CDR2 FQGTGA. The CDR3: CASSYAGVPTGELFF. The DNA read from the CDR3 is TGTGCCAGCAGCTATGCAGGGGTGCCGACCGGGGAG.

This clone showed up just a few times. The DNA read from the CDR3 is TGCGCCAGCAGCTCCGGGACTAGCTATTTTGAG. This gives the protein CASSSGTSYFE. The complete CDR3 protein is CASSSGTSYFEQFF. The chain couples TRBV5-1 to TRBJ2-1, with TRBD2 identical over 9 bases. The sequenced fragment ends 3 residues before the CDR3 boundary, so the rest is inferred from the germline J gene. V trimming: 3 bases; J trimming: 9 bases; junction bases outside the gene matches: 7. In germline, CDR1 is SGHRS, CDR2 YFSETQ. This CDR3 has 14 amino acids.

The sample holds many counts of this clone. From the germline J gene comes the end of the CDR3, since the read stops 3 residues before it. The chain links TRBV5-6 to TRBJ2-7; perhaps TRBD2 as D (5 bases). With 0 bases removed from V and 1 base from J, the gap between germline ends came to 11 bases. The CDR3 is 15 residues long. Germline V gives CDR1 SGHDT, CDR2 YYEEEE. This chain's CDR3 is CASSLGLARSYEQYF. CDR3 DNA (partial): TGTGCCAGCAGCTTGGGGTTAGCGCGTTCCTACGAG.

This clone occurred many times. The CDR3 end lies 3 residues beyond the end of the read and is filled in from the germline J gene. The chain uses TRBV29-1 and TRBJ2-1; 10 bases are a match to TRBD2. Trimming removed 7 bases from V and 9 bases from J; junction bases left unmatched: 15. This CDR3 spans 15 amino acids. CDR1 SQVTM and CDR2 ANQGSEA come from the germline V gene. The CDR3 spells CSAYTGAGGPVEQFF. CDR3 DNA (partial): TGCAGCGCCTATACTGGAGCGGGAGGGCCTGTTGAG.

This clone was counted only a few times. The read halts 3 residues ahead of the CDR3 end, with the missing end drawn from the germline J gene. The chain recombines TRBV5-4 with TRBJ2-7, with 8 bases lining up with TRBD2. CDR3 size: 15 residues. The germline CDR1 and CDR2 sequences are SGHNT and YYREEE (reference sequence). Unmatched junction bases numbered 9, after V lost 4 bases and J lost 3 bases. This CDR3 reads CASSTYSGTGYEQYF. CDR3 DNA (partial): TGTGCCAGCAGCACCTATAGCGGGACTGGCTACGAG.

In its sample, this clone was seen many times. The DNA ends 3 residues before the CDR3 does, and the rest of the CDR3 is filled in from the germline J gene. The chain joins TRBV20-1 to TRBJ2-7; tentative D call: TRBD1 (6 bases). Germline CDR1 DFQATT, CDR2 SNEGSKA (reference sequence). The CDR3 consists of 11 residues. With 5 bases removed from V and 4 bases from J, the gap between germline ends came to 9 bases. The CDR3 sequence is CSAPQGYEQYF. CDR3 DNA (partial): TGCAGTGCTCCTCAGGGGTACGAG.

This clone came up a few times. The read stops 3 residues short of the end of the CDR3; the missing end is completed from the germline J gene. The chain links TRBV7-2 to TRBJ2-7, with 11 bases that match TRBD2. The germline CDR1 and CDR2 sequences are SGHTA and FQGNSA. Unmatched junction bases numbered 4, after V lost 4 bases and J lost 2 bases. This CDR3 has 15 amino acids. The CDR3 region is CASSSGLAGPYEQYF. Partial CDR3 DNA: TGTGCCAGCAGCTCCGGACTAGCGGGCCCCTACGAG.

This clone has only a few counts. The CDR3 is CASSFGANARDTEAFF. The sequenced CDR3 bases are TGTGCCAGCAGCTTCGGAGCAAATGCCAGGGACACTGAA. The rearrangement uses TRBV7-3 and TRBJ1-1; perhaps TRBD1 as D (5 bases). The sequence runs out 3 residues before the end of the CDR3; the remainder is reconstructed from the germline J gene. This CDR3 spans 16 amino acids. The V end lost 3 bases, the J end lost 3 bases, and 17 bases lay between the germline ends. Looked up from germline, CDR1 is SGHTA and CDR2 is FQGTGA.

The CDR3 DNA, read in part, is TGTGCCTGGAGAAGGGACAGGCACTATAATGAAAAA. Amino acids: CAWRRDRHYNEK. The full CDR3 reads CAWRRDRHYNEKLFF. This chain connects TRBV30 to TRBJ1-4, with 8 bases fitting TRBD1. The read ends 3 residues shy of where the CDR3 ends; the end is completed using the germline J gene. Germline V gives CDR1 GTSNPN, CDR2 SVGIG (reference sequence). The CDR3 covers 15 residues. J gave up 4 bases and V 3 bases, and 7 bases lay outside the gene matches.

A word on this clone: The CDR3 goes on 3 residues after the read ends, and that part is filled in from the germline J gene. The J gene is TRBJ1-5, the V gene TRBV18; D gene uncertain. CDR3 length: 14 amino acids. The germline V and J ends were trimmed by 6 bases and 2 bases, with 11 bases remaining between them. Germline V gives CDR1 KGHSH, CDR2 LQKENI. The CDR3 DNA, read in part, is TGTGCCAGCTCCCCCGGTAACGGCAATCAGCCC. Translation: CASSPGNGNQP. In full, the CDR3 is CASSPGNGNQPQHF.

This clone occurred a few times. The read gets to within 3 residues of the CDR3 end, and the germline J gene fills in the rest. V gene TRBV19 combines with J gene TRBJ1-1, with D unresolved. The length of the CDR3 is 15 residues. From germline, CDR1 is LNHDA and CDR2 SQIVND (reference sequence). The V end was cut by 5 bases, the J end by 1 base, with 14 bases between. The chain's CDR3 is CASSAFAAKNTEAFF. Incomplete CDR3 DNA: TGTGCCAGTAGTGCATTCGCGGCTAAGAACACTGAA.

This clone was seen a handful of times. From the germline J gene comes the end of the CDR3, since the read stops 3 residues before it. Other nucleotide sequences from this sample produce the same CDR3. This chain joins TRBV19 and TRBJ2-7; D is tentatively TRBD1 or TRBD2 (5 bases each). The CDR3 totals 13 residues. The ends were cut back, 3 bases at V and 5 bases at J, with 11 bases in the middle. Germline V CDR1 and CDR2: LNHDA, SQIVND (reference sequence). The sequenced part of the CDR3 DNA is TGTGCCAGTAGTATCGGTGAGGGGAACGAG. Its translation is CASSIGEGNE. The full CDR3 reads CASSIGEGNEQYF. The full variable domain, its missing parts supplied by reference TRBV19 and TRBJ2-7, is DGGITQSPKYLFRKEGQNVTLSCEQNLNHDAMYWYRQDPGQGLRLIYYSQIVNDFQKGDIAEGYSVSREKKESFPLTVTSAQKNPTAFYLCASSIGEGNEQYFGPGTRLTVT.